In this sample, the clone carrying this T cell receptor (beta chain) turned up many times. The antigen remains undetermined. The data were taken from a study of T-cell reconstitution after alpha-beta-depleted transplantation in children. V was pared by 0 bases and J by 2 bases, with 7 bases between. Germline V gives CDR1 SGHRS, CDR2 YFSETQ. The CDR3 covers 14 residues. Molecular barcoding with unique molecular identifiers was used for the TCRbeta library. TCRdb re-derived calls from the PCR reads in MiXCR, one entry per CDR3 protein. The table has 550,000 to 600,000 distinct CDR3 sequences, roughly 23% seen once. Whole-study results and caveats: Elevated TCRbeta diversity at day 60 was traced, in some patients, to surviving recipient T cells and thymic progenitors. Approximately two months post-transplant, alpha-beta T cells reportedly originated from several hundred expanded graft clones. The main origin of T-cell counts and diversity one year after transplant was newly produced T cells.

The sequence came from a boy under three years old who had a stem cell transplant for acute myeloid leukemia, so the T cells may come from the graft donor. The material was PBMCs, mostly from graft donor cells, obtained 360 days after TCRalphabeta/CD19-depleted stem cell transplant. V is TRBV5-1 and J is TRBJ2-3, with D possibly being TRBD1 (6 bases). The CDR3 nucleotides are TGCGCCAGCAGCTTGGGGGACACCACAGATACGCAGTATTTT. Encoded protein: CASSLGDTTDTQYF.